Below, 22 T cell receptor beta chains from the same sample are listed, as sequenced in a study of shared clonotypes between healthy human individuals. This table comes from immunoSEQ multiplex PCR, and its TCRdb copy is limited to in-frame clones, with some not included. The profile shows about 2.4 million clones, approximately 93% of them singletons. What was sequenced was naive CD4+ T cells from PBMCs. Subset indicated: CD45RA+ positively selected. All receptors come from a man younger than 35 in good health. Some clones in this sample may be carry-over from other donors' samples.

CDR3 sequence (DNA): TGTGCCAGCAGCTCCGGGGCCAGGGGGACCCAGTACTTC. Residues: CASSSGARGTQYF. The gene calls are TRBV7-3 and TRBJ2-5; TRBD1 might be the D (6 bases). The CDR3 is made up of 13 amino acids. The V end was cut by 4 bases, the J end by 7 bases, with 13 bases between. CDR1 and CDR2 (germline): SGHTA, FQGTGA.

This chain uses TRBV12-5 with TRBJ2-2; no clear D. Trimming left V 2 bases short and J 6 bases short, with 4 bases between. Per the germline V gene, CDR1 is LGHNT and CDR2 is FRNRAP. The CDR3 has 12 residues. The DNA for the CDR3 is TGTGCTAGTGGTTTGACCCCCGGGGAGCTGTTTTTT. It codes for CASGLTPGELFF.

Regarding this clone: The same CDR3 is also encoded by other DNA sequences in this sample. The chain joins TRBV6-5 to TRBJ2-7, with D possibly matching TRBD2 (5 bases). The ends were cut back, 8 bases at V and 1 base at J, with 9 bases in the middle. Germline CDR1 reads MNHEY; CDR2 reads SVGAGI. The CDR3 contains 12 residues. This CDR3 is CASGGSSYEQYF. The CDR3 coding sequence is TGTGCCAGCGGAGGATCTTCCTACGAGCAGTACTTC.

CDR3 bases: TGTGCCATCAGTACGGGCAGCCAAGAGACCCAGTACTTC. Its translation: CAISTGSQETQYF. This rearrangement joins TRBV10-3 to TRBJ2-5; no clear D. This CDR3 is 13 amino acids long. Germline V CDR1 and CDR2: ENHRY, SYGVKD. The V gene lost 5 bases and the J gene lost 1 base, with 8 bases spanning the gap.

V and J are TRBV27 and TRBJ1-4; D remains ambiguous. The CDR3 runs 15 residues. V lost 8 bases and J 1 base, leaving 14 bases between the germline ends. CDR1 and CDR2 from the germline V gene are MNHEY and SMNVEV (reference sequence). The CDR3 DNA is TGTGCCAGCGCTCCCCTAGGGCGAACTAATGAAAAACTGTTTTTT. Translation: CASAPLGRTNEKLFF. The full variable domain, rest sourced from reference TRBV27 and TRBJ1-4, is EAQVTQNPRYLITVTGKKLTVTCSQNMNHEYMSWYRQDPGLGLRQIYYSMNVEVTDKGDVPEGYKVSRKEKRNFPLILESPSPNQTSLYFCASAPLGRTNEKLFFGSGTQLSVL.

The chain has TRBV28 and TRBJ2-7, with D perhaps matching TRBD2 (7 bases). The CDR3 is 14 residues long. Trimming removed 6 bases from V and 4 bases from J, with 16 bases in between. Looked up from germline, CDR1 is MDHEN and CDR2 is SYDVKM. The CDR3 region is CASRPQGRVYEQYF. In DNA, the CDR3 is TGTGCCAGCAGACCGCAGGGGAGGGTGTACGAGCAGTACTTC.

The V gene is TRBV4-1, the J gene TRBJ1-2, with D possibly matching TRBD1 (6 bases). Trimming took off 1 base at V and 3 bases at J, with 12 bases between the two ends. Germline CDR1 and CDR2: MGHRA and YSYEKL. This CDR3 contains 15 residues. CDR3 sequence reads: CASSQAGTPYYGYTF. The CDR3 DNA reads TGCGCCAGCAGCCAAGCCGGGACACCCTACTATGGCTACACCTTC.

In DNA form, the CDR3 reads TGTGCCAGCAGCCCAAACAGGGTTGGGGAAAAACTGTTTTTT. Encoded protein: CASSPNRVGEKLFF. This rearrangement joins TRBV14 to TRBJ1-4; possibly TRBD1 for D (6 bases). This CDR3 spans 14 amino acids. Germline V gene lookup returns CDR1 SGHDN and CDR2 FVKESK. V was trimmed by 4 bases and J by 8 bases, leaving 14 bases between them.

The chain joins TRBV28 to TRBJ2-2; possibly TRBD1 for D (6 bases). V was cut by 4 bases and J by 6 bases, with 15 bases left in between. The germline gives CDR1 MDHEN, CDR2 SYDVKM. The length of the CDR3 is 15 residues. CDR3 sequence reads: CASSSPGHGPGELFF. In nucleotides, the CDR3 is TGTGCCAGCAGTTCCCCGGGACACGGACCCGGGGAGCTGTTTTTT.

The V call is TRBV6-6, the J call TRBJ2-5, with D perhaps TRBD2 (6 bases). The germline gives CDR1 MNHNY, CDR2 SVGAGI (reference sequence). Trimming stripped 6 bases from V and 6 bases from J, with 14 bases between. The CDR3 runs to 13 residues. This CDR3 is CASRTGRDQTQYF. CDR3 sequence (DNA): TGTGCCAGCAGAACGGGGCGGGATCAGACCCAGTACTTC.

The chain is built from TRBV18 and TRBJ1-1; D is possibly TRBD1 (5 bases). V lost 4 bases, J lost 1 base, and 16 bases lay in between. Germline V gene lookup returns CDR1 KGHSH and CDR2 LQKENI. This CDR3 has 16 residues. CDR3: CASSQLGEERNTEAFF. DNA of the CDR3: TGTGCCAGCTCACAGTTGGGGGAGGAGAGGAACACTGAAGCTTTCTTT.

The chain is built from TRBV7-9 and TRBJ1-2; D is unresolved. This CDR3 contains 16 residues. Germline CDR1 SEHNR, CDR2 FQNEAQ (reference sequence). Trimming pared 3 bases from V and 2 bases from J, leaving 16 bases between. CDR3 coding DNA: TGTGCCAGCAGCTTCAGCCGGGGTACTAGGAACTATGGCTACACCTTC. Encoded protein: CASSFSRGTRNYGYTF.

V is TRBV28 and J is TRBJ2-7; the D gene is possibly TRBD1 (6 bases). The CDR3 runs to 16 residues. Germline assignment: CDR1 MDHEN and CDR2 SYDVKM. V lost 5 bases and J lost 4, with 21 bases in between. The CDR3 region is CASSPFTGSDRYEQYF. As DNA, the CDR3 is TGTGCCAGCAGTCCCTTTACAGGGTCCGACAGGTACGAGCAGTACTTC.

The gene calls are TRBV11-2 and TRBJ2-7, with 8 nucleotides matching TRBD1. V lost 9 bases and J lost 2; bases outside the gene matches: 6. CDR1 is SGHAT and CDR2 is FQNNGV in the germline V gene. The CDR3 contains 13 residues. For the CDR3, the DNA is TGTGCCAGTCACGGGACAGGTCCCTACGAGCAGTACTTC. Translating gives CASHGTGPYEQYF.

The DNA for the CDR3 is TGTGCCATCAGGGAGACATTTTTGGGCGAGCAGTACTTC. Amino acids: CAIRETFLGEQYF. This chain links TRBV10-3 with TRBJ2-7; no reliable D call. Germline CDR1 and CDR2: ENHRY and SYGVKD. There are 13 residues in the CDR3. Trimming shortened V by 6 bases and J by 6 bases, and 15 bases separated the two germline ends.

The CDR3 spells CASSLFGTSGAKNIQYF. CDR3 coding DNA: TGTGCCAGCAGTTTATTTGGGACTAGCGGAGCCAAAAACATTCAGTACTTC. The V gene is TRBV28, the J gene TRBJ2-4, with TRBD2 identical over 11 bases. This CDR3 has 17 residues. Germline CDR1 MDHEN, CDR2 SYDVKM. V gave up 1 base and J gave up 0 bases; unmatched junction bases: 2.

On this clone itself: The same CDR3 arises from other DNA sequences in this sample as well. This chain links TRBV27 with TRBJ2-7, with 7 bases aligning to TRBD1. CDR3 length equals 14 residues. CDR1 is MNHEY and CDR2 is SMNVEV in the germline V gene (reference sequence). Trimming cost V 2 bases and J 4 bases; bases outside gene matches: 5. The CDR3 nucleotides read TGTGCCAGCAGTTTAAGGGCAGGGGGTTACGAGCAGTACTTC. It is translated as CASSLRAGGYEQYF.

The chain joins TRBV7-9 to TRBJ2-1; 13 bases line up with TRBD2. Looked up from germline, CDR1 is SEHNR and CDR2 is FQNEAQ (reference sequence). The CDR3 contains 16 residues. J lost 7 bases, V lost 4 bases, and 7 bases had no gene match. The CDR3 is CASSSGATSGGNEQFF. Written as DNA, the CDR3 is TGTGCCAGCAGCTCAGGGGCGACTAGCGGGGGGAATGAGCAGTTCTTC. The variable domain in full, completed from reference TRBV7-9 and TRBJ2-1, reads DTGVSQNPRHKITKRGQNVTFRCDPISEHNRLYWYRQTLGQGPEFLTYFQNEAQLEKSRLLSDRFSAERPKGSFSTLEIQRTEQGDSAMYLCASSSGATSGGNEQFFGPGTRLTVL.

This sequence joins TRBV28 and TRBJ2-1, with 11 bases lining up with TRBD1. The CDR3 has 16 amino acids. Germline V gene lookup returns CDR1 MDHEN and CDR2 SYDVKM. After removal of 5 bases from V and 4 bases from J, the junction contained 7 bases not matched to a gene. CDR3 in amino acids: CASSGRTGGMYNEQFF. CDR3 nucleotide sequence: TGTGCCAGCAGTGGCAGGACAGGGGGCATGTACAATGAGCAGTTCTTC.

The chain couples TRBV28 to TRBJ2-2, with D possibly called TRBD1 or TRBD2 (5 bases each). Germline V CDR1 and CDR2: MDHEN, SYDVKM. The germline V and J ends were trimmed by 3 bases and 3 bases, with 11 bases remaining between them. The CDR3 contains 15 residues. The CDR3 is CASSLRGSYTGELFF. DNA of the CDR3: TGTGCCAGCAGTTTGAGGGGTTCGTACACCGGGGAGCTGTTTTTT. Based on the CDR3 plus reference TRBV28 and TRBJ2-2, the full variable domain is DVKVTQSSRYLVKRTGEKVFLECVQDMDHENMFWYRQDPGLGLRLIYFSYDVKMKEKGDIPEGYSVSREKKERFSLILESASTNQTSMYLCASSLRGSYTGELFFGEGSRLTVL.

On this clone itself: This same CDR3 is encoded by further DNA sequences in the sample. The chain couples TRBV28 to TRBJ2-3; D is uncertain. Trimming cost V 6 bases and J 3 bases, with 4 bases left between them. CDR3 length equals 11 residues. Germline loops: CDR1 MDHEN, CDR2 SYDVKM. The CDR3 DNA is TGTGCCAGCAGCGCAACAGATACGCAGTATTTT. It codes for CASSATDTQYF.

The chain joins TRBV7-6 to TRBJ2-1; D is possibly TRBD1 (6 bases). Germline V gene data show CDR1 as SGHVS and CDR2 as FNYEAQ. This CDR3 is built from 11 residues. V was shortened by 8 bases and J by 4 bases, with 6 bases between the two germline ends. CDR3 in amino acids: CASGQYNEQFF. The CDR3, as DNA: TGTGCCAGCGGACAGTACAATGAGCAGTTCTTC. The full variable domain, completed using reference TRBV7-6 and TRBJ2-1, is GAGVSQSPRYKVTKRGQDVALRCDPISGHVSLYWYRQALGQGPEFLTYFNYEAQQDKSGLPNDRFSAERPEGSISTLTIQRTEQRDSAMYRCASGQYNEQFFGPGTRLTVL.